The TCR beta chain under discussion was sequenced for a study of neurological immune-mediated disorders. Study results and caveats: Phylogenetic grouping assigned the repertoires of 18 of 34 multiple sclerosis patients to a single related-CDR3 cluster, representing a possible signature. In HTLV-1-associated myelopathy, TCR clonal expansion was greatest, and in multiple sclerosis it was least, below healthy controls.

This CDR3 is built from 12 residues. CDR1 SGHRS and CDR2 YFSETQ come from the germline V gene. The J segment lost 11 bases and the V segment lost 3 bases, leaving 6 bases of the junction unmatched. TCRdb recomputed calls from the 5' RACE reads with MiXCR, one row per CDR3 protein. The table shows some 89,000 distinct CDR3 sequences, with 4.3% occurring only once. The time point was: longitudinal time-point 3. 2 million unsorted PBMCs were stored in RNAlater at -80 °C before RNA extraction. At least ten counts were recorded for this clonotype. Its antigen is currently unknown. Input material: PBMCs. This chain links TRBV5-1 with TRBJ2-3, with TRBD2 matching 7 bases. The clonotype comes from a woman aged 55-70 years with multiple sclerosis. This CDR3 reads CASSSGLEGQYF. The CDR3 DNA follows: TGCGCCAGCAGCTCCGGACTAGAGGGGCAGTATTTT. The entire variable domain, with the rest obtained from reference TRBV5-1 and TRBJ2-3, is as follows: KAGVTQTPRYLIKTRGQQVTLSCSPISGHRSVSWYQQTPGQGLQFLFEYFSETQRNKGNFPGRFSGRQFSNSRSEMNVSTLELGDSALYLCASSSGLEGQYFGPGTRLTVL.